Following are 32 T cell receptor beta chains from one sample sequenced in a study of T cell responses to AZD1222 COVID-19 vaccine. Profiled with immunoSEQ multiplex PCR; TCRdb holds only in-frame clones, not every one. The table shows roughly 140,000 clones, with 75% to 95% occurring only once. The starting material was peripheral blood, obtained 28 days after the second AZD1222 dose. All receptors come from an adult who received the AZD1222 COVID-19 vaccine.

The chain recombines TRBV5-1 with TRBJ2-1; 7 bases agree with TRBD2. Looked up from germline, CDR1 is SGHRS and CDR2 is YFSETQ. This CDR3 spans 16 amino acids. V lost 4 bases and J lost 6; bases outside the gene matches: 13. The CDR3 sequence: CASSLGEAGRANEQFF. The CDR3 nucleotides read TGCGCCAGCAGCCTGGGGGAAGCGGGGAGGGCCAATGAGCAGTTCTTC.

J is TRBJ2-1 and V is TRBV4-2; tentative D call: TRBD2 (6 bases). Trimming took off 5 bases at V and 4 bases at J, with 15 bases between the two ends. CDR3 length equals 15 residues. CDR1 and CDR2 from the germline V gene are LGHNA and YNFKEQ. In DNA form, the CDR3 reads TGTGCCAGCAGCTTCCCCGGGACTGGATACAATGAGCAGTTCTTC. Its protein product is CASSFPGTGYNEQFF.

This rearrangement joins TRBV7-9 to TRBJ1-1; D is possibly TRBD1 (5 bases). V was shortened by 1 base and J by 1 base, with 16 bases between the two germline ends. Germline CDR1 SEHNR, CDR2 FQNEAQ (reference sequence). The CDR3 has 17 residues. The CDR3 DNA reads as TGTGCCAGCAGCTTAGGCACCCTGGGACGTGGGAACACTGAAGCTTTCTTT. Translating it yields CASSLGTLGRGNTEAFF.

The chain is built from TRBV4-2 and TRBJ1-2, with D perhaps matching TRBD1 (6 bases). Germline V CDR1 and CDR2: LGHNA, YNFKEQ. The CDR3 covers 15 residues. V lost 1 base, J lost 4 bases, and 13 bases lay in between. This CDR3 reads CASSQGGTGFYGYTF. The CDR3 nucleotides are TGTGCCAGCAGCCAAGGAGGTACAGGGTTCTATGGCTACACCTTC.

The rearrangement links TRBV5-4 to TRBJ2-7; 8 nucleotides line up with TRBD1. CDR3 length: 15 amino acids. Unmatched junction bases numbered 6, after V lost 2 bases and J lost 2 bases. CDR1 is SGHNT and CDR2 is YYREEE in the germline V gene (reference sequence). CDR3 sequence (DNA): TGTGCCAGCAGCTTTACAGGGGGAAGGACCTACGAGCAGTACTTC. It specifies CASSFTGGRTYEQYF.

V usage is TRBV7-9 and J usage is TRBJ1-1, with TRBD1 matching over 9 bases. V shed 1 base, J shed 11 bases, and the junction held 11 bases outside the gene matches. There are 15 residues in the CDR3. Germline CDR1 SEHNR, CDR2 FQNEAQ (reference sequence). CDR3 residues: CASSLVLPTGGRAFF. The CDR3 DNA sequence: TGTGCCAGCAGCTTAGTGCTTCCGACAGGGGGTAGGGCTTTCTTT. The variable domain in full, with the rest retrieved from reference TRBV7-9 and TRBJ1-1, is DTGVSQNPRHKITKRGQNVTFRCDPISEHNRLYWYRQTLGQGPEFLTYFQNEAQLEKSRLLSDRFSAERPKGSFSTLEIQRTEQGDSAMYLCASSLVLPTGGRAFFGQGTRLTVV.

The table lists this clone with a count of one. The V call is TRBV9, the J call TRBJ2-5, with 14 bases aligning to TRBD2. Germline-derived CDR1 and CDR2 are SGDLS and YYNGEE. The CDR3 is 19 amino acids. V lost 2 bases to trimming and J lost 4 bases; unmatched junction nucleotides: 13. In DNA form, the CDR3 reads TGTGCCAGCAGCGTCGGACCCGGGACTAGCGGGAGCCTGGCAGAGACCCAGTACTTC. Protein product: CASSVGPGTSGSLAETQYF.

The rearrangement links TRBV6-5 to TRBJ2-5, with D tentatively TRBD1 (6 bases). CDR3 length: 14 amino acids. The ends were cut back, 0 bases at V and 4 bases at J, with 9 bases in the middle. The germline V gene encodes CDR1 MNHEY and CDR2 SVGAGI. The CDR3 DNA reads TGTGCCAGCAGTTACTCGCAGGGGCGAGAGACCCAGTACTTC. It yields the protein CASSYSQGRETQYF.

This rearrangement joins TRBV5-1 to TRBJ2-2; 8 bases match TRBD2. After removal of 1 base from V and 7 bases from J, the junction contained 12 bases not matched to a gene. The CDR3 spans 17 residues. Looked up from germline, CDR1 is SGHRS and CDR2 is YFSETQ. CDR3 region: CASSLSGGSGMSGELFF. The CDR3 nucleotides read TGCGCCAGCAGCTTGAGCGGTGGTAGCGGGATGAGCGGGGAGCTGTTTTTT.

The chain uses TRBV5-6 and TRBJ1-1; TRBD1 matches 7 bases. Trimming cost V 4 bases and J 9 bases; bases outside gene matches: 15. Germline CDR1 reads SGHDT; CDR2 reads YYEEEE. The CDR3 length is 15 residues. DNA of the CDR3: TGTGCCAGCAGCCGTATTGTGACAGGGTATAGCAAAGCTTTCTTT. It yields the protein CASSRIVTGYSKAFF. The complete variable domain, with remaining parts taken from reference TRBV5-6 and TRBJ1-1, reads DAGVTQSPTHLIKTRGQQVTLRCSPKSGHDTVSWYQQALGQGPQFIFQYYEEEERQRGNFPDRFSGHQFPNYSSELNVNALLLGDSALYLCASSRIVTGYSKAFFGQGTRLTVV.

CDR3 in amino acids: CASSRSLGRVHSNQPQHF. The CDR3 region has the DNA TGTGCCAGCAGCCGATCCCTCGGACGAGTGCATAGCAATCAGCCCCAGCATTTT. This chain uses TRBV28 with TRBJ1-5; D remains unclear. V lost 6 bases, J lost 0 bases, and 21 bases lay in between. The V gene's germline CDR1 is MDHEN and CDR2 SYDVKM. CDR3 size: 18 residues.

V gene TRBV18 combines with J gene TRBJ2-7; TRBD2 is a possible D gene (5 bases). The CDR3 runs 14 residues. Germline CDR1 and CDR2: KGHSH and LQKENI. Trimming stripped 0 bases from V and 2 bases from J, with 8 bases between. CDR3: CASSPPSGPYEQYF. The CDR3 DNA is TGTGCCAGCTCACCACCGAGCGGACCCTACGAGCAGTACTTC.

The V and J genes are TRBV27 and TRBJ1-3, with D unresolved. Trimming removed 2 bases at V and 0 bases at J, with 8 bases between. This CDR3 region has 15 residues. Germline CDR1 and CDR2: MNHEY and SMNVEV (reference sequence). CDR3 region: CASSLRQPSGNTIYF. CDR3 nucleotides: TGTGCCAGCAGTTTAAGGCAGCCCTCTGGAAACACCATATATTTT.

This chain links TRBV27 with TRBJ1-1; maybe TRBD1 (6 bases). Per germline, CDR1 MNHEY and CDR2 SMNVEV (reference sequence). Trimming took off 3 bases at V and 1 base at J, with 18 bases between the two ends. The CDR3 spans 17 residues. DNA for the CDR3: TGTGCCAGCAGTTTCTTAAAACGACGGGACACGAACACTGAAGCTTTCTTT. Translated, it gives CASSFLKRRDTNTEAFF.

This clone was observed a single time. Other DNA sequences from this sample encode an identical CDR3 as well. The J gene is TRBJ1-1, the V gene TRBV30; D is undetermined. The V gene lost 2 bases and the J gene lost 2 bases, with 6 bases spanning the gap. CDR3 size: 12 residues. Germline V gene data show CDR1 as GTSNPN and CDR2 as SVGIG (reference sequence). CDR3 DNA sequence: TGTGCCTGGAGTCTTGGAAACACTGAAGCTTTCTTT. Amino acid sequence: CAWSLGNTEAFF. Supplemented by reference TRBV30 and TRBJ1-1, the full variable domain reads SQTIHQWPATLVQPVGSPLSLECTVEGTSNPNLYWYRQAAGRGLQLLFYSVGIGQISSEVPQNLSASRPQDRQFILSSKKLLLSDSGFYLCAWSLGNTEAFFGQGTRLTVV.

V usage is TRBV7-8 and J usage is TRBJ2-5; a possible D gene is TRBD1 (6 bases). CDR3 length equals 15 residues. Trimming took 4 bases from V and 5 from J, leaving 17 bases between them. Germline V gene data show CDR1 as SGHVS and CDR2 as FQNEAQ. CDR3 DNA sequence: TGTGCCAGCAGCTCCCTTCCAAGCAGGGGTGAGACCCAGTACTTC. It translates to CASSSLPSRGETQYF.

This clone came up once. The chain recombines TRBV2 with TRBJ2-7; 10 positions agree with TRBD1. The CDR3 is 16 residues long. Unmatched junction bases numbered 8, after V lost 3 bases and J lost 3 bases. The germline CDR1 and CDR2 sequences are SNHLY and FYNNEI. The CDR3 nucleotides read TGTGCCAGCAGTGATCTCCGGGACAGGGGCCTCTACGAGCAGTACTTC. Its translation is CASSDLRDRGLYEQYF.

V is TRBV6-2 or TRBV6-3 and J is TRBJ2-3, with 11 bases aligning to TRBD1. Germline assignment: CDR1 MNHEY and CDR2 SVGEGT. V gave up 6 bases and J gave up 6 bases; unmatched junction bases: 5. This CDR3 is 14 amino acids long. CDR3 bases: TGTGCCAGCAGCCGAAGGACAGGGGGCGATACGCAGTATTTT. It translates to CASSRRTGGDTQYF.

The chain uses TRBV5-1 and TRBJ1-1; maybe TRBD1 (6 bases). The germline gives CDR1 SGHRS, CDR2 YFSETQ. Trimming pared 4 bases from V and 1 base from J, leaving 11 bases between. The CDR3 length is 14 residues. The CDR3 spells CASSETGKNTEAFF. DNA of the CDR3: TGCGCCAGCAGCGAAACAGGGAAGAACACTGAAGCTTTCTTT.

The chain combines TRBV5-5 with TRBJ1-2, with a tentative D call TRBD1 (6 bases). The V end was cut by 0 bases, the J end by 5 bases, with 14 bases between. The CDR3 runs 15 residues. Germline V CDR1 and CDR2: SGHKS, YYEKEE (reference sequence). This chain's CDR3 is CASSLAWGGQYGYTF. CDR3 DNA: TGTGCCAGCAGCTTGGCTTGGGGCGGACAGTATGGCTACACCTTC.

The chain couples TRBV12-3 or TRBV12-4 to TRBJ1-1, with D unresolved. The CDR3 has 13 residues. The V gene lost 3 bases and the J gene lost 1 base, with 6 bases spanning the gap. Written as DNA, the CDR3 is TGTGCCAGCAGTTTCCCAGGGAACACTGAAGCTTTCTTT. Translation gives CASSFPGNTEAFF.

The chain couples TRBV6-5 to TRBJ1-3, with D hard to call. Per the germline V gene, CDR1 is MNHEY and CDR2 is SVGAGI. V gave up 7 bases and J gave up 6 bases, with 10 bases separating them. CDR3 length equals 12 residues. CDR3 loop: CASIRDSNTIYF. In DNA, the CDR3 is TGTGCCAGCATTCGTGACTCAAACACCATATATTTT.

The chain links TRBV4-2 to TRBJ1-4, with 7 bases lining up with TRBD1. Losses at the gene ends were 4 bases for V and 11 bases for J; bases not matched to a gene: 16. The CDR3 totals 16 residues. The germline CDR1 and CDR2 sequences are LGHNA and YNFKEQ. The CDR3 protein is CASSPSSQGTHGKLFF. In nucleotides, the CDR3 is TGTGCCAGCAGCCCATCCTCACAGGGGACGCACGGGAAACTGTTTTTT.

This chain links TRBV5-6 with TRBJ2-2, with 8 bases matching TRBD2. CDR3 length equals 16 residues. Germline V gene lookup returns CDR1 SGHDT and CDR2 YYEEEE. V lost 0 bases to trimming and J lost 4 bases; unmatched junction nucleotides: 5. This CDR3 is CASSLVGLGATGELFF. As DNA, the CDR3 is TGTGCCAGCAGCTTGGTGGGACTAGGAGCCACCGGGGAGCTGTTTTTT. Full variable domain (remainder filled in from reference TRBV5-6 and TRBJ2-2): DAGVTQSPTHLIKTRGQQVTLRCSPKSGHDTVSWYQQALGQGPQFIFQYYEEEERQRGNFPDRFSGHQFPNYSSELNVNALLLGDSALYLCASSLVGLGATGELFFGEGSRLTVL.

The table lists this clone with a few counts. The rearrangement joins TRBV15 to TRBJ1-5; D gene ambiguous. Trimming pared 0 bases from V and 3 bases from J, leaving 9 bases between. Germline CDR1 is LNHNV and CDR2 is YYDKDF (reference sequence). The CDR3 totals 15 residues. CDR3 nucleotides: TGTGCCACCAGCAGAGATAAAGGCTACAATCAGCCCCAGCATTTT. This translates into CATSRDKGYNQPQHF.

Remarks on this clone: Compared with germline, one end of the junction differs, possibly owing to a read error. The rearrangement links TRBV6-5 to TRBJ2-1; D remains unclear. This CDR3 comprises 16 residues. Germline values: CDR1 MNHEY, CDR2 SVGAGI. CDR3 sequence (DNA): TGTGCCAGCAGTTACACATCTCACGGCTCCCACAATGAGCAGTTCTTC. The encoded protein is CASSYTSHGSHNEQFF.

This sequence joins TRBV6-2 or TRBV6-3 and TRBJ1-2; TRBD1 might be the D (6 bases). In germline, CDR1 is MNHEY, CDR2 SVGEGT. Trimming took 2 bases from V and 3 from J, leaving 13 bases between them. The CDR3 loop spans 15 amino acids. CDR3 residues: CASSYGTTDHYGYTF. The CDR3 nucleotides are TGTGCCAGCAGTTACGGGACAACGGATCACTATGGCTACACCTTC.

The chain employs TRBV19 and TRBJ2-3; D possibly corresponds to TRBD1 (6 bases). Germline V gives CDR1 LNHDA, CDR2 SQIVND (reference sequence). Trimming took 7 bases from V and 5 from J, leaving 16 bases between them. CDR3 length: 14 residues. Here the CDR3 reads CASTQGLAVDTQYF. The CDR3 DNA follows: TGTGCCAGTACCCAGGGGCTAGCTGTAGATACGCAGTATTTT.

V is TRBV6-1 and J is TRBJ2-3, with 8 bases matching TRBD1. The CDR3 is 14 residues long. The trim removed 3 bases at V and 5 bases at J, leaving 4 bases unmatched. From germline, CDR1 is MNHNS and CDR2 SASEGT. CDR3 sequence (DNA): TGTGCCAGCAGTGAGGGGACAGGTGGAGATACGCAGTATTTT. Residues: CASSEGTGGDTQYF.

V usage is TRBV28 and J usage is TRBJ1-3; D not certain. The germline V gene encodes CDR1 MDHEN and CDR2 SYDVKM. V was clipped by 3 bases and J by 0 bases, with 12 bases between them. The CDR3 is made up of 16 amino acids. DNA of the CDR3: TGTGCCAGCAGTTTTCCACAGACGATCTCTGGAAACACCATATATTTT. It is translated as CASSFPQTISGNTIYF.

The chain has TRBV19 and TRBJ1-5, with D possibly TRBD1 on 6 matching bases. Between the trimmed V and J ends, which lost 2 bases and 7 bases, there was a span of 6 bases. The germline V gene has CDR1 LNHDA and CDR2 SQIVND (reference sequence). The CDR3 is made up of 12 amino acids. CDR3 loop: CASSIQGQPQHF. The CDR3 DNA reads as TGTGCCAGTAGTATACAGGGGCAGCCCCAGCATTTT.

This chain joins TRBV7-9 and TRBJ2-1, with 7 bases lining up with TRBD2. V shed 3 bases, J shed 10 bases, and the junction held 6 bases outside the gene matches. CDR1 and CDR2 (germline): SEHNR, FQNEAQ (reference sequence). CDR3 length: 13 amino acids. As DNA, the CDR3 is TGTGCCAGCAGCTTGGGAGGGCAGAGAGAGCAGTTCTTC. Translation: CASSLGGQREQFF.